This entry describes one T cell receptor (beta chain). Its antigen is unknown. Naive CD8 cells lacked CD45RO, underwent positive selection for CCR7 and left out terminally differentiated effector memory CD45RA+ cells. Each of the donors was a healthy adult who was HIV-negative and had not had a recent acute infection or vaccination. This entry comes from a study of shared clonotypes between healthy human individuals. Overall study context: Each donor had three CD4 naive, three CD4 memory, two CD8 naive and one CD8 memory plate. Study-level results: Larger richness was generally estimated for naive than memory subsets. It was only blood that was sampled, and tissue repertoires likely differ.

Generated by immunoSEQ multiplex PCR, the TCRdb table keeps only in-frame clones and is missing some. The profile shows about 2.1 million clones, 80% to 95% of them singletons. This CDR3 comprises 16 residues. V was trimmed by 5 bases and J by 4 bases, leaving 17 bases between them. CDR1 and CDR2 from the germline V gene are SEHNR and FQNEAQ (reference sequence). The sample comprised naive CD8+ T cells from PBMCs. The chain carries TRBV7-9 and TRBJ2-2, with TRBD1 as a possible D gene (6 bases). The receptor was derived from a man aged 18 to 30 in good health. Some clones in this sample may be carry-over from other donors' samples. The CDR3 reads CASSTTQGKTTGELFF. In DNA form, the CDR3 reads TGTGCCAGCAGCACCACCCAGGGGAAGACCACCGGGGAGCTGTTTTTT. Full variable domain (outside the CDR3, taken from reference TRBV7-9 and TRBJ2-2): DTGVSQNPRHKITKRGQNVTFRCDPISEHNRLYWYRQTLGQGPEFLTYFQNEAQLEKSRLLSDRFSAERPKGSFSTLEIQRTEQGDSAMYLCASSTTQGKTTGELFFGEGSRLTVL.